This TCR beta chain came from a study of shared clonotypes between healthy human individuals. Across the study: CD8 memory received one plate per donor, CD8 naive two, CD4 memory three and CD4 naive three.

The donors were all Caucasian adults (living in Nashville, Tennessee). In the CD4+ fraction, cells were divided into CD45RA+ naive and CD45RA-negative memory subsets. This CDR3 contains 14 residues. V dropped 4 bases and J dropped 4; count of bases not matched to a gene: 7. CDR1 and CDR2 (germline): SGHRS, YFSETQ. Clones were sequenced by immunoSEQ multiplex PCR, and TCRdb holds only the in-frame ones, with some missing. The sample consists of millions of clones, over 85% of them appearing once. The sample comprised naive CD4+ T cells sorted from blood. Subset defined: CD45RA+ positively selected. The source is a man aged 18 to 29 in good health. The chain employs TRBV5-1 and TRBJ2-5; 7 positions agree with TRBD1. DNA for the CDR3: TGCGCCAGCAGCCCAAGGGGGCAGGGAGAGACCCAGTACTTC. This codes for CASSPRGQGETQYF.